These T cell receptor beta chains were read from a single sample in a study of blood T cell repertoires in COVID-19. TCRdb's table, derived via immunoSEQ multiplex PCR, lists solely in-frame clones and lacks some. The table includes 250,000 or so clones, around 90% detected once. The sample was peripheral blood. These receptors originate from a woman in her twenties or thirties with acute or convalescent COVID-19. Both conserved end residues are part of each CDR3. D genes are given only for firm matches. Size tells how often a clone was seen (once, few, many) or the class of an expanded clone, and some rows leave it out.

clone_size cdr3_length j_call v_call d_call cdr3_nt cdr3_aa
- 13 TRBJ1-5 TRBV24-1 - TGTGCCACCAGTGATTTCCCCGGGCAGCCCCAGCATTTT CATSDFPGQPQHF
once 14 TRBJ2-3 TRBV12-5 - TGTGCTAGTGGTTTGGGGCTGCCCGCAGATACGCAGTATTTT CASGLGLPADTQYF
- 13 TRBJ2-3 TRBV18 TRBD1 TGTGCCAGCTCGGGACAGCCCACAGATACGCAGTATTTT CASSGQPTDTQYF
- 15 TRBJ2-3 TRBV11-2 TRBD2 TGTGCCAGCAGCCCACAGCGGGGGAGCACAGATACGCAGTATTTT CASSPQRGSTDTQYF
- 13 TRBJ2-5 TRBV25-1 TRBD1 TGTGCCAGCAGAGGGACAGGCCAAGAGACCCAGTACTTC CASRGTGQETQYF
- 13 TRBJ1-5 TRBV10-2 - TGCGCCAGCAGACAGGGCGGCAATCAGCCCCAGCATTTT CASRQGGNQPQHF
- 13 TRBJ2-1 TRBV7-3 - TGTGCCAGCAGCCTTCGAGGGGGCAATGAGCAGTTCTTC CASSLRGGNEQFF
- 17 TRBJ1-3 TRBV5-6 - TGTGCCAGCAGCTCGAAGTCGGCAGGGGTGTTCGGAAACACCATATATTTT CASSSKSAGVFGNTIYF
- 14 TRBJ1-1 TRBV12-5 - TGTGCTAGTGGTCCCCCCGGGGTACGCACTGAAGCTTTCTTT CASGPPGVRTEAFF
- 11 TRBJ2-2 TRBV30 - TGTGCCTGGAGTGGTCTCGGGGAGCTGTTTTTT CAWSGLGELFF
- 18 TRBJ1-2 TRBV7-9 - TGTGCCAGCAGCTTAGCGTCAAGCAGGGGAGTGATCGGCTATGGCTACACCTTC CASSLASSRGVIGYGYTF
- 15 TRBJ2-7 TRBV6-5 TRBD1 TGTGCCAGCAGTCCACAGGGGGCTAACCCCTACGAGCAGTACTTC CASSPQGANPYEQYF
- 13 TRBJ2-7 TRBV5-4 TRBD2 TGTGCCAGCAGCCGGGACTACCCCTACGAGCAGTACTTC CASSRDYPYEQYF
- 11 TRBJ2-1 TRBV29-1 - TGCAGCGTCGGACTCGTCAATGAGCAGTTCTTC CSVGLVNEQFF
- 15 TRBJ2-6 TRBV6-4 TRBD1 TGTGCCAGCAGTGGGGACAGCTCTGGGGCCAACGTCCTGACTTTC CASSGDSSGANVLTF